Listed here are 11 T cell receptor beta chains from one sample, sequenced in a study of tumor-infiltrating lymphocytes in localized non-small cell lung cancer. Generated by immunoSEQ multiplex PCR, the TCRdb table keeps only in-frame clones and is missing some. The sample lists about 29,000 clones; approximately 83% were seen once. The source material was lung tumor tissue. The source of these receptors is a human donor with non-small cell lung cancer.

The chain employs TRBV9 and TRBJ1-2; D unresolved. The V end lost 4 bases, the J end lost 5 bases, and 24 bases lay between the germline ends. CDR3 size: 17 residues. CDR1 SGDLS and CDR2 YYNGEE come from the germline V gene. The CDR3 spells CASSPPLGRRLDYGYTF. The DNA of the CDR3 is TGTGCCAGCAGCCCCCCTTTAGGCAGGCGGCTCGATTATGGCTACACCTTC.

The chain carries TRBV30 and TRBJ1-4, with a possible D match to TRBD1 (5 bases). Germline CDR1 and CDR2: GTSNPN and SVGIG (reference sequence). V was trimmed by 4 bases and J by 8 bases, leaving 14 bases between them. The CDR3 length is 13 residues. The CDR3: CAWNKGTGEKLFF. The CDR3 DNA is TGTGCCTGGAATAAGGGGACGGGCGAAAAACTGTTTTTT.

Here the CDR3 reads CASSPRDLSYEQYF. The CDR3 DNA reads TGTGCCAGCTCACCCCGGGATCTCTCCTACGAGCAGTACTTC. V gene TRBV18 combines with J gene TRBJ2-7, with D tentatively TRBD2 (5 bases). V lost 3 bases and J lost 0, with 9 bases in between. Germline V gene sequence: CDR1 KGHSH, CDR2 LQKENI. The CDR3 consists of 14 residues.

A note on this clone: At one boundary the junction diverges from the germline segment, which might be a read error. This chain uses TRBV5-1 with TRBJ1-4, with D perhaps matching TRBD1 (6 bases). The germline CDR1 and CDR2 sequences are SGHRS and YFSETQ. The CDR3 has 16 amino acids. DNA of the CDR3: TGCGCCAGCAGCAGGGACCACGGGGGCTACGGGGAAAAAATGTTTTTT. It specifies CASSRDHGGYGEKMFF.

This clone was seen more than once but under ten times. V and J are TRBV9 and TRBJ2-5; D perhaps matches TRBD2 (6 bases). V was clipped by 4 bases and J by 2 bases, with 12 bases between them. This CDR3 has 14 amino acids. CDR1 and CDR2 from the germline V gene are SGDLS and YYNGEE. The CDR3 nucleotides read TGTGCCAGCAGCCCCTGGAGGGAACAAGAGACCCAGTACTTC. Translated: CASSPWREQETQYF.

This clone appeared once. The chain recombines TRBV10-3 with TRBJ2-3; D is undetermined. V lost 4 bases to trimming and J lost 5 bases, with 10 bases between them. The CDR3 is 13 amino acids. Germline V lookup: CDR1 ENHRY, CDR2 SYGVKD. CDR3 protein: CAISGMMGDTQYF. Written as DNA, the CDR3 is TGTGCCATCAGTGGAATGATGGGAGATACGCAGTATTTT.

In its sample, this clone was seen once. V usage is TRBV7-9 and J usage is TRBJ1-6; the match to TRBD1 covers 9 bases. Germline lookup yields CDR1 SEHNR and CDR2 FQNEAQ (reference sequence). The CDR3 loop spans 13 amino acids. Trimming cost V 5 bases and J 7 bases; bases outside gene matches: 0. The DNA of the CDR3 is TGTGCCAGCAGCGGACAGGGGAATTCACCCCTCCACTTT. Translated, it gives CASSGQGNSPLHF.

This clone occurred a few times. This chain uses TRBV6-4 with TRBJ2-2; D might be TRBD2 (6 bases). The germline gives CDR1 MRHNA, CDR2 SNTAGT. The CDR3 loop spans 16 amino acids. V was pared by 5 bases and J by 2 bases, with 15 bases between. CDR3 loop: CASSIYGGDNTGELFF. CDR3 coding DNA: TGTGCCAGCAGTATCTATGGCGGGGACAACACCGGGGAGCTGTTTTTT.

The CDR3 reads CASSAAGSYQETQYF. The CDR3 DNA is TGTGCCAGCAGCGCCGCCGGGTCCTACCAAGAGACCCAGTACTTC. The chain combines TRBV5-6 with TRBJ2-5; D gene uncertain. Germline values: CDR1 SGHDT, CDR2 YYEEEE. Trimming removed 4 bases from V and 0 bases from J, with 13 bases in between. This CDR3 spans 15 amino acids.

This clone was seen a few times. This rearrangement joins TRBV7-9 to TRBJ1-1; 8 bases line up with TRBD1. Trimming removed 1 base from V and 1 base from J; junction bases left unmatched: 2. The germline CDR1 and CDR2 sequences are SEHNR and FQNEAQ (reference sequence). The CDR3 extends over 15 amino acids. The CDR3 nucleotides are TGTGCCAGCAGCTTAGTTGGGACAGGGAACACTGAAGCTTTCTTT. Protein product: CASSLVGTGNTEAFF. Variable domain in full (rest from reference TRBV7-9 and TRBJ1-1): DTGVSQNPRHKITKRGQNVTFRCDPISEHNRLYWYRQTLGQGPEFLTYFQNEAQLEKSRLLSDRFSAERPKGSFSTLEIQRTEQGDSAMYLCASSLVGTGNTEAFFGQGTRLTVV.

The chain joins TRBV30 to TRBJ1-5; TRBD1 is a possible D gene (6 bases). CDR1 is GTSNPN and CDR2 is SVGIG in the germline V gene (reference sequence). There are 13 residues in the CDR3. V shed 2 bases and J shed 7 bases, with 12 bases lying between them. Here the CDR3 DNA reads TGTGCCTGGAGTACTACAGGGTTGCAGCCCCAGCATTTT. Amino acids: CAWSTTGLQPQHF.